The 32 T cell receptor beta chains below were found in one sample sequenced in a study of T cells in Graves' hyperthyroidism and ophthalmopathy. Amplification of TCR beta CDR3 regions was performed using RNA transcripts as template. In the first-round RT-PCR of the TCR CDR3, the HTBI primer set was used. TCRdb re-called the multiplex PCR reads through MiXCR, storing one row per CDR3 protein. In the table there are about 720,000 distinct CDR3 sequences, 18% of which are singletons. The sample was blood. Source of these receptors: a woman aged 45-65 years with Graves' hyperthyroidism that later progressed to Graves' ophthalmopathy.

In its sample, this clonotype was seen many times. The genes are TRBV3-1 and TRBJ1-5, with D possibly matching TRBD1 (5 bases). Germline CDR1 LGHDT, CDR2 YNNKEL (reference sequence). The CDR3 has 13 residues. Deletions cut 4 bases from V and 7 bases from J, with 11 bases between. The CDR3 here is CASSPSRGQPQHF. CDR3 in DNA: TGTGCCAGCAGCCCCAGCCGGGGCCAGCCCCAGCATTTT.

The V and J genes are TRBV7-9 and TRBJ2-2, with 11 bases identical to TRBD2. J lost 1 base, V lost 7 bases, and 11 bases had no gene match. The CDR3 totals 18 residues. Looked up from germline, CDR1 is SEHNR and CDR2 is FQNEAQ (reference sequence). The CDR3 coding sequence is TGTGCCAGCACCCCTAGACTAGCGGGGACAGTGAACACCGGGGAGCTGTTTTTT. Residues: CASTPRLAGTVNTGELFF.

About this clonotype: Compared with germline, one end of the junction differs, possibly owing to a read error. J is TRBJ2-2 and V is TRBV7-6; D is ambiguous. CDR3 length: 16 amino acids. Germline loops: CDR1 SGHVS, CDR2 FNYEAQ. CDR3 residues: CAGSLRTMGSPGELFF. DNA of the CDR3: TGTGCCGGCAGCTTAAGGACCATGGGCAGCCCCGGGGAGCTGTTTTTT.

This clonotype has a handful of counts. The V call is TRBV20-1, the J call TRBJ2-3; D is undetermined. V was pared by 2 bases and J by 0 bases, with 9 bases between. Germline V gene lookup returns CDR1 DFQATT and CDR2 SNEGSKA (reference sequence). This CDR3 region has 14 residues. CDR3 bases: TGCAGTGCTAGAACTATGGACAGCACAGATACGCAGTATTTT. Translation: CSARTMDSTDTQYF.

This clonotype showed up many times. The CDR3 loop reads CASTATANYGYTF. As DNA, the CDR3 is TGTGCCAGCACCGCGACAGCAAACTATGGCTACACCTTC. J is TRBJ1-2 and V is TRBV11-2; TRBD1 might be the D (5 bases). Germline values: CDR1 SGHAT, CDR2 FQNNGV. V was shortened by 7 bases and J by 2 bases, with 11 bases between the two germline ends. The length of the CDR3 is 13 residues.

This clonotype was counted at least ten times. The chain has TRBV11-2 and TRBJ2-7, with D tentatively TRBD2 (6 bases). The V gene lost 3 bases and the J gene lost 0 bases, with 9 bases spanning the gap. CDR1 and CDR2 from the germline V gene are SGHAT and FQNNGV. The CDR3 totals 14 residues. The CDR3 sequence: CASSFGGLSYEQYF. The CDR3 DNA is TGTGCCAGCAGCTTCGGGGGACTCTCCTACGAGCAGTACTTC.

The chain recombines TRBV27 with TRBJ1-6, with D perhaps TRBD1 (6 bases). The germline gives CDR1 MNHEY, CDR2 SMNVEV (reference sequence). V was clipped by 6 bases and J by 10 bases, with 19 bases between them. The CDR3 sequence is 15 residues long. In DNA form, the CDR3 reads TGTGCCAGCAGAACCGCACAGGGTGGAGGGTCACCCCTCCACTTT. Protein product: CASRTAQGGGSPLHF.

This clonotype showed up just a few times. The rearrangement links TRBV10-3 to TRBJ2-7, with a possible D match to TRBD2 (6 bases). Looked up from germline, CDR1 is ENHRY and CDR2 is SYGVKD. The V and J ends lost 3 bases and 2 bases respectively, with 11 bases between them. This CDR3 is 14 amino acids long. This CDR3 reads CAISDTGLAYEQYF. The CDR3 region has the DNA TGTGCCATCAGTGATACGGGACTGGCCTACGAGCAGTACTTC.

This clonotype occurred many times. The chain uses TRBV6-2 or TRBV6-3 and TRBJ1-1; no clear D. Trimming left V 6 bases short and J 0 bases short, with 5 bases between. The germline gives CDR1 MNHEY, CDR2 SVGEGT. The CDR3 length is 12 residues. CDR3 region: CASRKVNTEAFF. The CDR3 DNA is TGTGCCAGCAGAAAAGTGAACACTGAAGCTTTCTTT.

This clonotype was seen more than once but under ten times. V gene TRBV27 combines with J gene TRBJ2-6, with TRBD2 as a possible D gene (5 bases). The V end was cut by 1 base, the J end by 1 base, with 8 bases between. CDR3 length equals 16 residues. CDR1 is MNHEY, CDR2 SMNVEV, per germline (reference sequence). CDR3 sequence reads: CASSLFEGSGANVLTF. In DNA, the CDR3 is TGTGCCAGCAGTTTATTTGAGGGATCTGGGGCCAACGTCCTGACTTTC.

This clonotype showed up just a few times. The rearrangement uses TRBV24-1 and TRBJ2-5; D gene uncertain. There are 13 residues in the CDR3. V was shortened by 3 bases and J by 5 bases, with 9 bases between the two germline ends. Per the germline V gene, CDR1 is KGHDR and CDR2 is SFDVKD. As DNA, the CDR3 is TGTGCCACCAGTGATCTCAACGGGGAGACCCAGTACTTC. Protein: CATSDLNGETQYF.

The genes are TRBV7-9 and TRBJ2-5, with 9 bases that match TRBD2. CDR1 and CDR2 from the germline V gene are SEHNR and FQNEAQ (reference sequence). The CDR3 length is 16 residues. The J segment lost 1 base and the V segment lost 10 bases, leaving 13 bases of the junction unmatched. The CDR3 nucleotides are TGTGCCATACACTCTACCCCTAGCGGGGTCCAAGAGACCCAGTACTTC. Translated: CAIHSTPSGVQETQYF.

This clonotype was observed a few times. This chain connects TRBV4-1 to TRBJ1-5; D call uncertain. V was shortened by 1 base and J by 3 bases, with 7 bases between the two germline ends. Germline assignment: CDR1 MGHRA and CDR2 YSYEKL. This CDR3 is built from 14 residues. CDR3 DNA: TGCGCCAGCAGCCAAGTCGGCCCCAATCAGCCCCAGCATTTT. Amino acid sequence: CASSQVGPNQPQHF.

The V and J genes are TRBV20-1 and TRBJ2-6; 8 nucleotides match TRBD1. Unmatched junction bases numbered 5, after V lost 6 bases and J lost 4 bases. This CDR3 comprises 14 residues. Germline CDR1 DFQATT, CDR2 SNEGSKA (reference sequence). CDR3 sequence: CSALTGAGANVLTF. Written as DNA, the CDR3 is TGCAGTGCCCTGACAGGGGCCGGGGCCAACGTCCTGACTTTC.

In its sample, this clonotype was seen many times. V usage is TRBV14 and J usage is TRBJ1-1; D gene uncertain. The V gene's germline CDR1 is SGHDN and CDR2 FVKESK. Trimming shortened V by 0 bases and J by 0 bases, and 2 bases separated the two germline ends. CDR3 size: 13 residues. For the CDR3, the DNA is TGTGCCAGCAGCCAAGAGATGAACACTGAAGCTTTCTTT. Its protein product is CASSQEMNTEAFF.

In its sample, this clonotype was seen a few times. The chain is built from TRBV7-2 and TRBJ1-1, with 9 positions matching TRBD1. In germline, CDR1 is SGHTA, CDR2 FQGNSA. This CDR3 comprises 14 residues. The V gene end was trimmed by 5 bases and the J gene end by 5 bases; junction bases not matched to a gene: 6. The CDR3 protein is CASSRRQGETEAFF. CDR3 sequence (DNA): TGTGCCAGCAGCAGGCGACAGGGGGAGACTGAAGCTTTCTTT.

This clonotype occurred many times. The rearrangement links TRBV7-2 to TRBJ1-1, with unresolved D. Germline-derived CDR1 and CDR2 are SGHTA and FQGNSA. CDR3 length: 14 amino acids. The ends were cut back, 0 bases at V and 2 bases at J, with 7 bases in the middle. The chain's CDR3 is CASSLALGNTEAFF. CDR3 nucleotide sequence: TGTGCCAGCAGCTTAGCGTTAGGCAACACTGAAGCTTTCTTT.

V gene TRBV7-9 combines with J gene TRBJ2-5, with 12 bases identical to TRBD2. The germline V gene has CDR1 SEHNR and CDR2 FQNEAQ (reference sequence). J was trimmed by 3 bases and V by 5 bases; bases with no gene match: 7. This CDR3 comprises 16 residues. The CDR3 loop is CASSHLRLAGEETQYF. For the CDR3, the DNA is TGTGCCAGCAGCCATCTTCGACTAGCGGGGGAAGAGACCCAGTACTTC.

This clonotype has ten or more counts. This chain connects TRBV30 to TRBJ2-7; 8 nucleotides match TRBD1. J gave up 6 bases and V 0 bases, and 4 bases lay outside the gene matches. The CDR3 runs to 13 residues. Germline V gives CDR1 GTSNPN, CDR2 SVGIG (reference sequence). The CDR3 nucleotides read TGTGCCTGGAGTGTACAGGGGGGTTCCGAGCAGTACTTC. Protein product: CAWSVQGGSEQYF.

The rearrangement links TRBV19 to TRBJ2-5; a possible D gene is TRBD2 (5 bases). Between the trimmed V and J ends, which lost 4 bases and 1 base, there was a span of 16 bases. Germline CDR1 is LNHDA and CDR2 is SQIVND (reference sequence). The CDR3 totals 16 residues. CDR3 bases: TGTGCCAGTAGTACAGGACTGACTCGCACCCAAGAGACCCAGTACTTC. The encoded protein is CASSTGLTRTQETQYF.

The table lists this clonotype with a few counts. The chain uses TRBV10-3 and TRBJ2-2; D gene uncertain. This CDR3 has 14 amino acids. Germline V lookup: CDR1 ENHRY, CDR2 SYGVKD. Trimming took 0 bases from V and 1 from J, leaving 3 bases between them. The chain's CDR3 is CAISESRNTGELFF. For the CDR3, the DNA is TGTGCCATCAGTGAGTCAAGGAACACCGGGGAGCTGTTTTTT.

This clonotype appeared many times. This chain joins TRBV11-2 and TRBJ2-3; 8 nucleotides align to TRBD1. V gave up 5 bases and J gave up 4 bases; unmatched junction bases: 11. The germline gives CDR1 SGHAT, CDR2 FQNNGV. There are 16 residues in the CDR3. For the CDR3, the DNA is TGTGCCAGCAGCACCGGGTTGGGACAGGTGTCAGATACGCAGTATTTT. This translates into CASSTGLGQVSDTQYF. The full variable domain, completed using reference TRBV11-2 and TRBJ2-3, is EAGVAQSPRYKIIEKRQSVAFWCNPISGHATLYWYQQILGQGPKLLIQFQNNGVVDDSQLPKDRFSAERLKGVDSTLKIQPAKLEDSAVYLCASSTGLGQVSDTQYFGPGTRLTVL.

This clonotype has only a few counts. The chain couples TRBV29-1 to TRBJ2-3; D is undetermined. V lost 3 bases to trimming and J lost 3 bases, with 10 bases between them. The CDR3 is 13 residues long. The germline V gene has CDR1 SQVTM and CDR2 ANQGSEA. CDR3 sequence (DNA): TGCAGCGTTGAGGAGCCGTCGACAGATACGCAGTATTTT. This codes for CSVEEPSTDTQYF.

This chain connects TRBV11-1 to TRBJ2-1; D is perhaps TRBD1 (5 bases). The CDR3 covers 16 residues. Trimming left V 0 bases short and J 6 bases short, with 15 bases between. The germline gives CDR1 SGHAT, CDR2 FQDESV (reference sequence). Written as DNA, the CDR3 is TGTGCCAGCAGCTTAGCGAGGCAGGGCCTGAGCAATGAGCAGTTCTTC. Translation gives CASSLARQGLSNEQFF.

This chain uses TRBV12-3 or TRBV12-4 with TRBJ2-7, with 8 bases that match TRBD2. J lost 2 bases, V lost 8 bases, and 8 bases had no gene match. CDR3 length equals 14 residues. The CDR3 nucleotides read TGTGCCAGCCTCGGGGGGGGTAGGCCCTACGAGCAGTACTTC. Translation: CASLGGGRPYEQYF.

DNA of the CDR3: TGTGCCAGCAGCCAAGACAAGGACACCTATTCTTCTGGAAACACCATATATTTT. Its translation is CASSQDKDTYSSGNTIYF. The chain employs TRBV3-1 and TRBJ1-3; TRBD1 might be the D (5 bases). The V gene lost 0 bases and the J gene lost 1 base, with 16 bases spanning the gap. The germline V gene has CDR1 LGHDT and CDR2 YNNKEL (reference sequence). CDR3 length: 18 residues.

This clonotype was recorded at least ten times. The genes are TRBV9 and TRBJ1-1, with 7 positions matching TRBD1. This CDR3 is 14 amino acids long. Germline V gene data show CDR1 as SGDLS and CDR2 as YYNGEE. Trimming at V came to 3 bases and at J to 5 bases, leaving 7 bases not matched to a gene. CDR3 DNA: TGTGCCAGCAGCGCCCGGCTCAGGGGGACTGAAGCTTTCTTT. It yields the protein CASSARLRGTEAFF.

This clonotype was seen ten or more times. The chain is built from TRBV14 and TRBJ1-2, with D perhaps matching TRBD1 (5 bases). Germline CDR1 and CDR2: SGHDN and FVKESK. The V end lost 4 bases, the J end lost 7 bases, and 16 bases lay between the germline ends. This CDR3 has 14 amino acids. The CDR3 DNA follows: TGTGCCAGCAGCCGGGACGGTGTAACTAGTGGCTACACCTTC. It yields the protein CASSRDGVTSGYTF. The whole variable domain, remainder taken from reference TRBV14 and TRBJ1-2, is EAGVTQFPSHSVIEKGQTVTLRCDPISGHDNLYWYRRVMGKEIKFLLHFVKESKQDESGMPNNRFLAERTGGTYSTLKVQPAELEDSGVYFCASSRDGVTSGYTFGSGTRLTVV.

Many counts were recorded for this clonotype. This rearrangement joins TRBV9 to TRBJ2-6; no clear D. The germline V gene encodes CDR1 SGDLS and CDR2 YYNGEE. V was trimmed by 0 bases and J by 0 bases, leaving 1 base between them. The CDR3 has 14 residues. CDR3 residues: CASSVASGANVLTF. CDR3 bases: TGTGCCAGCAGCGTAGCCTCTGGGGCCAACGTCCTGACTTTC.

This clonotype was counted many times. The V and J genes are TRBV30 and TRBJ1-1, with TRBD1 as a possible D gene (6 bases). Germline V lookup: CDR1 GTSNPN, CDR2 SVGIG (reference sequence). This CDR3 comprises 14 residues. V gave up 8 bases and J gave up 5 bases, with 21 bases separating them. CDR3 sequence: CATRGGGSVTEAFF. The CDR3, as DNA: TGTGCCACTCGAGGGGGGGGGTCAGTTACTGAAGCTTTCTTT.

This rearrangement joins TRBV3-1 to TRBJ2-7; 9 bases fit TRBD1. Per the germline V gene, CDR1 is LGHDT and CDR2 is YNNKEL (reference sequence). Trimming removed 9 bases from V and 2 bases from J; junction bases left unmatched: 5. The CDR3 spans 13 residues. The DNA of the CDR3 is TGTGCCAGTGGACAGGGGAGTACCTACGAGCAGTACTTC. This gives the protein CASGQGSTYEQYF.

This clonotype was seen a few times. This chain uses TRBV12-3 or TRBV12-4 with TRBJ1-4, with 8 bases identical to TRBD1. This CDR3 has 14 residues. V trimming: 6 bases; J trimming: 8 bases; junction bases outside the gene matches: 8. The CDR3 protein is CASSLTGDGEKLFF. CDR3 DNA: TGTGCCAGCAGCCTGACAGGGGATGGAGAAAAACTGTTTTTT.